This passage covers 16 T cell receptor beta chains from one sample sequenced in a study of cytomegalovirus exposure and HLA in healthy donors. Both 60 Vbeta primers and 13 Jbeta primers went into the PCR. The protocol was immunoSEQ multiplex PCR, while the TCRdb copy is restricted to in-frame clones and leaves out a portion. Of about 190,000 clones listed, approximately 85% were seen once; the top ten hold roughly 0.8%. Material: PBMCs. The source is a woman between 18 and 30 years old in good health and CMV-seronegative.

The chain uses TRBV6-1 and TRBJ1-1, with D possibly TRBD1 on 5 matching bases. Trimming took 2 bases from V and 1 from J, leaving 20 bases between them. This CDR3 region has 18 residues. Germline CDR1 and CDR2: MNHNS and SASEGT. The CDR3 bases are TGTGCCAGCAGTGAAAAGTCGGCAGGTTGGGGCCCGAACACTGAAGCTTTCTTT. As protein: CASSEKSAGWGPNTEAFF.

The V and J genes are TRBV15 and TRBJ2-7, with a tentative D call TRBD2 (5 bases). CDR3 size: 13 residues. Deletions cut 4 bases from V and 9 bases from J, with 16 bases between. Germline V CDR1 and CDR2: LNHNV, YYDKDF (reference sequence). The CDR3 region is CATSTLGPAVQYF. CDR3 nucleotides: TGTGCCACCAGCACCCTCGGTCCAGCGGTGCAGTACTTC.

In DNA form, the CDR3 reads TGTGCCAGCAGCTTTTTTCCGGCTAGCGGGACCGAGCAGTACTTC. The encoded protein is CASSFFPASGTEQYF. The chain is built from TRBV11-2 and TRBJ2-7, with 9 bases identical to TRBD2. Germline V CDR1 and CDR2: SGHAT, FQNNGV. This CDR3 region has 15 residues. Germline trimming cut 3 bases from V and 6 bases from J; bases unmatched to any gene: 9.

The CDR3 loop reads CASSYATTDTQYF. CDR3 sequence (DNA): TGTGCCAGCAGTTACGCCACTACAGATACGCAGTATTTT. This rearrangement joins TRBV6-5 to TRBJ2-3; D gene uncertain. V shed 2 bases and J shed 3 bases, with 6 bases lying between them. In germline, CDR1 is MNHEY, CDR2 SVGAGI. This CDR3 comprises 13 residues.

The chain joins TRBV7-8 to TRBJ1-3, with 11 bases aligning to TRBD1. There are 18 residues in the CDR3. Germline CDR1 is SGHVS and CDR2 is FQNEAQ. Trimming at V came to 5 bases and at J to 1 base, leaving 10 bases not matched to a gene. The CDR3 spells CASSLGTGGKISGNTIYF. As DNA, the CDR3 is TGTGCCAGCAGCCTTGGGACAGGGGGGAAGATTTCTGGAAACACCATATATTTT.

V and J are TRBV2 and TRBJ2-7; 8 positions agree with TRBD1. The CDR3 sequence is 13 residues long. Germline CDR1 and CDR2: SNHLY and FYNNEI. V shed 7 bases, J shed 6 bases, and the junction held 8 bases outside the gene matches. CDR3 nucleotides: TGTGCCAGCATTTCACAGGGGGTGCGCGAGCAGTACTTC. Encoded protein: CASISQGVREQYF.

The chain joins TRBV27 to TRBJ1-2; TRBD1 is a possible D gene (5 bases). The length of the CDR3 is 16 residues. The germline CDR1 and CDR2 sequences are MNHEY and SMNVEV (reference sequence). V was trimmed by 0 bases and J by 3 bases, leaving 14 bases between them. The CDR3 sequence: CASSLSPGGKDYGYTF. In nucleotides, the CDR3 is TGTGCCAGCAGTTTATCTCCCGGGGGGAAGGACTATGGCTACACCTTC.

J is TRBJ1-1 and V is TRBV7-9; D is uncertain. CDR3 length equals 14 residues. V shed 4 bases and J shed 1 base, with 10 bases lying between them. The germline V gene encodes CDR1 SEHNR and CDR2 FQNEAQ (reference sequence). The CDR3 coding sequence is TGTGCCAGCAGCTCCGTCGCACAGAACACTGAAGCTTTCTTT. Its protein product is CASSSVAQNTEAFF.

This clone was seen once. The chain links TRBV5-6 to TRBJ1-5; the D gene is possibly TRBD1 (5 bases). Trimming shortened V by 0 bases and J by 2 bases, and 9 bases separated the two germline ends. The CDR3 runs to 15 residues. From germline, CDR1 is SGHDT and CDR2 YYEEEE. The CDR3 DNA reads as TGTGCCAGCAGCTTGGGGGGCATGGGCAATCAGCCCCAGCATTTT. Amino acids: CASSLGGMGNQPQHF.

CDR3 region: CASSLAEGYEVFF. Here the CDR3 DNA reads TGTGCCAGCAGCTTAGCGGAGGGGTATGAGGTGTTCTTC. V and J are TRBV7-9 and TRBJ2-1; tentatively, D is TRBD2 (6 bases). CDR1 and CDR2 (germline): SEHNR, FQNEAQ (reference sequence). V was pared by 0 bases and J by 15 bases, with 15 bases between. This CDR3 comprises 13 residues.

The chain has TRBV13 and TRBJ2-2; D is possibly TRBD1 (6 bases). Trimming cost V 5 bases and J 1 base, with 17 bases left between them. CDR3 length: 17 residues. Germline CDR1 PRHDT, CDR2 FYEKMQ (reference sequence). CDR3 sequence: CASSSRGIKGNTGELFF. In nucleotides, the CDR3 is TGTGCCAGCAGCAGCAGGGGTATTAAAGGGAACACCGGGGAGCTGTTTTTT.

Here the CDR3 DNA reads TGTGCCATCAGTCTACAGGGGAACACTGAAGCTTTCTTT. Its protein is CAISLQGNTEAFF. The genes are TRBV10-3 and TRBJ1-1; D is possibly TRBD1 (6 bases). Germline V lookup: CDR1 ENHRY, CDR2 SYGVKD. The V end lost 5 bases, the J end lost 1 base, and 8 bases lay between the germline ends. The CDR3 spans 13 residues.

V usage is TRBV28 and J usage is TRBJ2-7, with D possibly matching TRBD1 (5 bases). Trimming removed 3 bases at V and 4 bases at J, with 13 bases between. CDR3 size: 14 residues. Germline CDR1 MDHEN, CDR2 SYDVKM. CDR3 loop: CASSFLAGRYEQYF. CDR3 coding DNA: TGTGCCAGCAGTTTTCTGGCAGGGCGTTACGAGCAGTACTTC.

The chain has TRBV4-2 and TRBJ2-6; a weak D match, TRBD1 (5 bases). The V and J ends lost 2 bases and 4 bases respectively, with 15 bases between them. The CDR3 covers 17 residues. The germline V gene has CDR1 LGHNA and CDR2 YNFKEQ. CDR3 amino acids: CASSQHSRVSGANVLTF. The CDR3 DNA sequence: TGTGCCAGCAGCCAACATTCCAGGGTTTCCGGGGCCAACGTCCTGACTTTC.

The J gene is TRBJ2-7, the V gene TRBV7-6; TRBD2 aligns across 9 bases. Trimming took 4 bases from V and 6 from J; bases not matched to a gene: 13. Germline CDR1 is SGHVS and CDR2 is FNYEAQ. CDR3 length: 16 amino acids. In DNA form, the CDR3 reads TGTGCCAGCAGCTCTCGAGGTGGGACTAGCTTATCCGAGCAGTACTTC. Translated: CASSSRGGTSLSEQYF.

The rearrangement joins TRBV6-1 to TRBJ2-5; D is perhaps TRBD2 (5 bases). Deletions cut 2 bases from V and 5 bases from J, with 12 bases between. The CDR3 sequence is 14 residues long. Per the germline V gene, CDR1 is MNHNS and CDR2 is SASEGT. This CDR3 is CASSEPSSGETQYF. CDR3 in DNA: TGTGCCAGCAGTGAACCAAGTTCGGGGGAGACCCAGTACTTC.